One sample yielded the 27 T cell receptor beta chains listed below, sequenced in a study of T-cell memory formation after mild COVID-19. From the 5' RACE reads, TCRdb called clonotypes with MiXCR, one entry per CDR3 protein. The table has about 270,000 distinct CDR3 sequences, about 16% seen once; the top ten hold 2% to 2.5%. The sample comprised PBMCs or a T cell subset sorted from them (not recorded which). These receptors originate from an adult woman who had mild COVID-19 (a few samples of this study predate the infection). Cell type and time point are not known.

V gene TRBV24-1 combines with J gene TRBJ2-2; D not resolved. The germline V gene has CDR1 KGHDR and CDR2 SFDVKD. This CDR3 comprises 16 residues. The V end lost 7 bases, the J end lost 3 bases, and 17 bases lay between the germline ends. Here the CDR3 DNA reads TGTGCCACCAGCCCTCTTTTCGGCATCGACACCGGGGAGCTGTTTTTT. Residues: CATSPLFGIDTGELFF.

There are a few counts of this clonotype. This chain links TRBV13 with TRBJ2-1, with TRBD2 matching over 9 bases. This CDR3 spans 13 amino acids. Germline V CDR1 and CDR2: PRHDT, FYEKMQ (reference sequence). V shed 7 bases, J shed 7 bases, and the junction held 5 bases outside the gene matches. The DNA of the CDR3 is TGTGCCAGCAATAGGCTAGCGGGGAATGAGCAGTTCTTC. It translates to CASNRLAGNEQFF.

The CDR3 is CASSERRQGTGQPQHF. The CDR3 DNA sequence: TGTGCCAGCAGTGAACGGAGGCAGGGCACTGGACAGCCCCAGCATTTT. This rearrangement joins TRBV6-1 to TRBJ1-5; a weak D match, TRBD1 (5 bases). The CDR3 covers 16 residues. The ends were cut back, 2 bases at V and 7 bases at J, with 18 bases in the middle. CDR1 and CDR2 (germline): MNHNS, SASEGT.

There are a few counts of this clonotype. The chain carries TRBV5-5 and TRBJ1-1, with unresolved D. V lost 0 bases, J lost 8 bases, and 14 bases lay in between. This CDR3 comprises 14 residues. Germline V gene sequence: CDR1 SGHKS, CDR2 YYEKEE (reference sequence). The CDR3 sequence: CASSLEWVPEEAFF. The CDR3, as DNA: TGTGCCAGCAGCTTGGAGTGGGTCCCTGAGGAAGCTTTCTTT.

The chain links TRBV10-3 to TRBJ2-1, with 8 bases that match TRBD1. J was trimmed by 7 bases and V by 7 bases; bases with no gene match: 9. Looked up from germline, CDR1 is ENHRY and CDR2 is SYGVKD. The CDR3 sequence is 14 residues long. The CDR3 here is CAITRQGARNEQFF. The CDR3 DNA reads TGTGCCATCACCAGGCAGGGGGCAAGGAATGAGCAGTTCTTC.

This chain uses TRBV2 with TRBJ1-5; 7 bases map to TRBD1. This CDR3 has 16 amino acids. Trimming removed 2 bases from V and 7 bases from J; junction bases left unmatched: 11. Per germline, CDR1 SNHLY and CDR2 FYNNEI. As DNA, the CDR3 is TGTGCCAGCAGTGAACCCAACAGGGGAAGTGGACAGCCCCAGCATTTT. As protein: CASSEPNRGSGQPQHF.

The chain employs TRBV10-3 and TRBJ1-1; D uncertain. This CDR3 is 12 amino acids long. The germline gives CDR1 ENHRY, CDR2 SYGVKD. V was cut by 5 bases and J by 3 bases, with 7 bases left in between. CDR3 amino acids: CAISWGDTEAFF. Written as DNA, the CDR3 is TGTGCCATCAGTTGGGGAGACACTGAAGCTTTCTTT.

This clonotype showed up just a few times. This chain joins TRBV25-1 and TRBJ2-3; D is undetermined. The CDR3 covers 14 residues. In germline, CDR1 is MGHDK, CDR2 SYGVNS. Deletions cut 3 bases from V and 2 bases from J, with 9 bases between. CDR3 residues: CASSDRINTDTQYF. The CDR3 coding sequence is TGTGCCAGCAGTGACCGAATTAACACAGATACGCAGTATTTT.

In its sample, this clonotype was seen a few times. The rearrangement uses TRBV10-3 and TRBJ1-1, with unresolved D. Trimming pared 8 bases from V and 3 bases from J, leaving 13 bases between. Looked up from germline, CDR1 is ENHRY and CDR2 is SYGVKD. This CDR3 comprises 13 residues. The CDR3 DNA is TGTGCCATCGCGTACAGTAGGGACACTGAAGCTTTCTTT. It specifies CAIAYSRDTEAFF.

The chain links TRBV4-2 to TRBJ1-1; a weak D match, TRBD1 (6 bases). Trimming removed 1 base from V and 5 bases from J, with 14 bases in between. The V gene's germline CDR1 is LGHNA and CDR2 YNFKEQ. The CDR3 spans 15 residues. DNA of the CDR3: TGTGCCAGCAGCCAAGGAGGGCAGGGGAGGACTGAAGCTTTCTTT. It yields the protein CASSQGGQGRTEAFF.

The chain carries TRBV5-1 and TRBJ2-1; TRBD2 might be the D (6 bases). V was shortened by 2 bases and J by 7 bases, with 10 bases between the two germline ends. Germline CDR1 reads SGHRS; CDR2 reads YFSETQ. The CDR3 consists of 13 residues. The DNA for the CDR3 is TGCGCCAGCAGCTTCGGGAGAAGGAATGAGCAGTTCTTC. It specifies CASSFGRRNEQFF.

V usage is TRBV20-1 and J usage is TRBJ1-1; weak D call: TRBD1 (5 bases). The CDR3 has 14 amino acids. V shed 8 bases and J shed 2 bases, with 18 bases lying between them. From germline, CDR1 is DFQATT and CDR2 SNEGSKA (reference sequence). The CDR3 DNA reads as TGCAGTCCAACTCCGGGACGGAAAAACACTGAAGCTTTCTTT. Its translation: CSPTPGRKNTEAFF.

This clonotype was counted only a few times. The chain combines TRBV7-9 with TRBJ1-2; 8 nucleotides align to TRBD1. J gave up 6 bases and V 4 bases, and 16 bases lay outside the gene matches. CDR3 size: 17 residues. Germline V CDR1 and CDR2: SEHNR, FQNEAQ (reference sequence). CDR3 sequence: CASSSAVALTGENGYTF. CDR3 DNA sequence: TGTGCCAGCAGCTCCGCCGTAGCCCTGACAGGGGAAAATGGCTACACCTTC.

This clonotype was picked up many times. V is TRBV18 and J is TRBJ2-1, with D possibly being TRBD1 or TRBD2 (7 bases each). This CDR3 is 14 amino acids long. V gave up 6 bases and J gave up 9 bases, with 18 bases separating them. The germline V gene has CDR1 KGHSH and CDR2 LQKENI. The CDR3 protein is CASSPKTGEGEQFF. In DNA form, the CDR3 reads TGTGCCAGCTCCCCTAAAACAGGGGAGGGTGAGCAGTTCTTC.

This chain connects TRBV6-6 to TRBJ1-5; 9 nucleotides match TRBD1. This CDR3 has 20 residues. Germline CDR1 reads MNHNY; CDR2 reads SVGAGI (reference sequence). The V segment lost 0 bases and the J segment 4 bases; nucleotides outside the gene matches: 16. The CDR3 here is CASSYSRPGTGSMQNQPQHF. For the CDR3, the DNA is TGTGCCAGCAGTTACTCGCGTCCCGGGACAGGGTCGATGCAAAATCAGCCCCAGCATTTT.

This clonotype has ten or more counts. V is TRBV20-1 and J is TRBJ2-1; D possibly corresponds to TRBD2 (6 bases). The V gene's germline CDR1 is DFQATT and CDR2 SNEGSKA (reference sequence). The CDR3 is made up of 12 amino acids. Trimming shortened V by 6 bases and J by 4 bases, and 10 bases separated the two germline ends. The CDR3 DNA reads TGCAGTGCCGGGACTGATTACAATGAGCAGTTCTTC. It encodes CSAGTDYNEQFF.

The chain carries TRBV7-9 and TRBJ1-1; D call uncertain. Germline values: CDR1 SEHNR, CDR2 FQNEAQ (reference sequence). The CDR3 totals 13 residues. Between the trimmed V and J ends, which lost 3 bases and 4 bases, there was a span of 9 bases. In DNA form, the CDR3 reads TGTGCCAGCAGCTTTCCGGTTAGCACTGAAGCTTTCTTT. Protein sequence: CASSFPVSTEAFF.

V is TRBV24-1 and J is TRBJ2-3, with TRBD1 matching over 7 bases. Trimming cost V 4 bases and J 8 bases; bases outside gene matches: 11. Germline V gives CDR1 KGHDR, CDR2 SFDVKD. The CDR3 contains 15 residues. The CDR3: CATSDRDSSLGTQYF. Written as DNA, the CDR3 is TGTGCCACCAGTGACCGGGACAGCAGTTTAGGTACGCAGTATTTT.

This rearrangement joins TRBV30 to TRBJ2-7; a possible D gene is TRBD2 (5 bases). V lost 1 base and J 1 base, leaving 11 bases between the germline ends. In germline, CDR1 is GTSNPN, CDR2 SVGIG (reference sequence). This CDR3 is built from 14 residues. The CDR3 spells CAWSGAGGSYEQYF. The CDR3 coding sequence is TGTGCCTGGAGTGGGGCTGGAGGATCCTACGAGCAGTACTTC.

This clonotype occurred a few times. The rearrangement links TRBV5-1 to TRBJ2-3; TRBD1 aligns across 7 bases. CDR1 and CDR2 from the germline V gene are SGHRS and YFSETQ. The CDR3 loop spans 15 amino acids. V dropped 4 bases and J dropped 2; count of bases not matched to a gene: 7. CDR3 DNA: TGCGCCAGCAGCGACCCGGGACAGCACACAGATACGCAGTATTTT. Amino acid sequence: CASSDPGQHTDTQYF.

This clonotype occurred a few times. The chain links TRBV4-1 to TRBJ1-2; TRBD1 is a possible D gene (5 bases). The CDR3 length is 14 residues. V gave up 4 bases and J gave up 3 bases, with 12 bases separating them. Germline assignment: CDR1 MGHRA and CDR2 YSYEKL. The CDR3 spells CASSLGTDYYGYTF. CDR3 bases: TGCGCCAGCAGCCTTGGGACGGATTACTATGGCTACACCTTC.

This chain connects TRBV6-5 to TRBJ1-2; no clear D. V lost 6 bases and J lost 4, with 15 bases in between. The germline V gene encodes CDR1 MNHEY and CDR2 SVGAGI. The CDR3 is 14 amino acids. This CDR3 reads CASRRSRVGYGYTF. In DNA, the CDR3 is TGTGCCAGCAGACGCTCCAGAGTGGGCTATGGCTACACCTTC.

The chain has TRBV5-1 and TRBJ2-5; TRBD1 matches 7 bases. Trimming cost V 0 bases and J 4 bases; bases outside gene matches: 18. This CDR3 is built from 19 residues. Germline values: CDR1 SGHRS, CDR2 YFSETQ. The CDR3 protein is CASSLAALATGPAGETQYF. The CDR3 coding sequence is TGCGCCAGCAGCTTGGCGGCCCTTGCGACAGGGCCAGCAGGAGAGACCCAGTACTTC.

This chain links TRBV4-1 with TRBJ2-7; D is possibly TRBD2 (5 bases). Trimming took off 0 bases at V and 3 bases at J, with 12 bases between the two ends. Germline V lookup: CDR1 MGHRA, CDR2 YSYEKL. The CDR3 totals 15 residues. Here the CDR3 reads CASSQDKRTLYEQYF. The CDR3 coding sequence is TGCGCCAGCAGCCAAGATAAAAGGACTCTCTACGAGCAGTACTTC.

Many counts were recorded for this clonotype. The V and J genes are TRBV2 and TRBJ2-7; no reliable D call. V was clipped by 6 bases and J by 7 bases, with 10 bases between them. The length of the CDR3 is 11 residues. The germline CDR1 and CDR2 sequences are SNHLY and FYNNEI. This chain's CDR3 is CASSPLREQYF. The CDR3 coding sequence is TGTGCCAGCAGCCCACTTCGAGAGCAGTACTTC. The full variable domain, with the rest looked up from reference TRBV2 and TRBJ2-7, is EPEVTQTPSHQVTQMGQEVILRCVPISNHLYFYWYRQILGQKVEFLVSFYNNEISEKSEIFDDQFSVERPDGSNFTLKIRSTKLEDSAMYFCASSPLREQYFGPGTRLTVT.

This clonotype is a singleton in its sample. This chain uses TRBV12-3 or TRBV12-4 with TRBJ1-2; D might be TRBD1 (5 bases). Trimming took off 0 bases at V and 4 bases at J, with 15 bases between the two ends. The CDR3 covers 16 residues. The CDR3 DNA follows: TGTGCCAGCAGTTTAGCCCGGGGCGGCCGTGGCTATGGCTACACCTTC. It yields the protein CASSLARGGRGYGYTF.

Only a few counts were recorded for this clonotype. The CDR3 DNA reads TGTGCCATCAGTGGGACAGAAAACACTGAAGCTTTCTTT. This translates into CAISGTENTEAFF. The rearrangement links TRBV10-3 to TRBJ1-1; possible D gene TRBD1, 6 bases. The germline CDR1 and CDR2 sequences are ENHRY and SYGVKD. Trimming stripped 4 bases from V and 2 bases from J, with 8 bases between. The CDR3 spans 13 residues.